The 21 T cell receptor beta chains presented below share a single source sample, sequenced in a study of blood T cell repertoires in COVID-19. TCRdb's copy holds only in-frame clones and misses some; the assay was immunoSEQ multiplex PCR. The data contain around 250,000 clones, around 89% of them seen just once; the ten biggest clones take up over 3.5%. Material: PBMCs or T cells enriched from blood (not recorded which). All receptors derive from a woman in her thirties with acute COVID-19.

The J gene is TRBJ1-2, the V gene TRBV9, with 9 nucleotides matching TRBD1. Germline V gene sequence: CDR1 SGDLS, CDR2 YYNGEE. The CDR3 extends over 14 amino acids. Unmatched junction bases numbered 7, after V lost 0 bases and J lost 10 bases. CDR3 residues: CASSVGGQGFDYTF. CDR3 coding DNA: TGTGCCAGCAGCGTAGGGGGACAGGGATTCGACTACACCTTC.

The CDR3 loop is CASSLSGLAGEWRETQYF. The CDR3 DNA reads TGTGCCAGCAGTTTATCCGGACTAGCGGGAGAATGGAGAGAGACCCAGTACTTC. The chain uses TRBV27 and TRBJ2-5; 13 bases line up with TRBD2. Per the germline V gene, CDR1 is MNHEY and CDR2 is SMNVEV (reference sequence). The CDR3 has 18 amino acids. J gave up 4 bases and V 0 bases, and 8 bases lay outside the gene matches.

The chain joins TRBV6-1 to TRBJ2-3, with 8 bases lining up with TRBD2. Per germline, CDR1 MNHNS and CDR2 SASEGT. CDR3 length: 15 amino acids. V gave up 1 base and J gave up 11 bases; unmatched junction bases: 11. The CDR3 here is CASSEDAGSSGQQYF. In DNA, the CDR3 is TGTGCCAGCAGTGAAGATGCCGGGTCTAGCGGGCAGCAGTATTTT.

This clone showed up just a few times. This chain uses TRBV7-3 with TRBJ1-2, with TRBD1 matching over 11 bases. V dropped 2 bases and J dropped 6; count of bases not matched to a gene: 8. The germline gives CDR1 SGHTA, CDR2 FQGTGA. The CDR3 has 16 residues. CDR3 residues: CASSLSPGTGGDGYTF. The CDR3 region has the DNA TGTGCCAGCAGCTTATCCCCCGGGACAGGGGGAGATGGCTACACCTTC.

The gene calls are TRBV4-1 and TRBJ1-3, with D possibly TRBD1 on 5 matching bases. V lost 0 bases, J lost 0 bases, and 12 bases lay in between. Per the germline V gene, CDR1 is MGHRA and CDR2 is YSYEKL. CDR3 length: 17 residues. The CDR3 loop reads CASSQEGFRASGNTIYF. Written as DNA, the CDR3 is TGCGCCAGCAGCCAAGAAGGTTTCAGGGCCTCTGGAAACACCATATATTTT.

This sequence joins TRBV14 and TRBJ2-7; D might be TRBD2 (6 bases). Germline CDR1 reads SGHDN; CDR2 reads FVKESK. The CDR3 is made up of 14 amino acids. V was shortened by 2 bases and J by 0 bases, with 8 bases between the two germline ends. CDR3 nucleotide sequence: TGTGCCAGCAGCCAAAGGACTATCTCCTACGAGCAGTACTTC. It specifies CASSQRTISYEQYF.

V is TRBV7-2 and J is TRBJ2-1; 13 nucleotides agree with TRBD2. V lost 5 bases to trimming and J lost 10 bases; unmatched junction nucleotides: 8. Looked up from germline, CDR1 is SGHTA and CDR2 is FQGNSA. CDR3 length equals 15 residues. The CDR3 nucleotides are TGTGCCAGCAGCCCCGGACTAGCGGGAGTAAGGGAGCAGTTCTTC. Residues: CASSPGLAGVREQFF.

The chain is built from TRBV28 and TRBJ1-2; D is uncertain. V dropped 7 bases and J dropped 4 bases, with 7 bases sitting between them. CDR3 length: 11 residues. CDR1 and CDR2 (germline): MDHEN, SYDVKM. Here the CDR3 DNA reads TGTGCCAGCAAGTCGGGCTATGGCTACACCTTC. Its translation: CASKSGYGYTF.

J is TRBJ1-2 and V is TRBV19; TRBD1 aligns across 10 bases. There are 15 residues in the CDR3. Germline lookup yields CDR1 LNHDA and CDR2 SQIVND (reference sequence). Germline trimming cut 6 bases from V and 4 bases from J; bases unmatched to any gene: 8. This CDR3 is CASSMGQGFLYGYTF. The CDR3 region has the DNA TGTGCCAGTAGCATGGGACAGGGGTTCCTCTATGGCTACACCTTC.

The rearrangement links TRBV9 to TRBJ2-2; tentatively, D is TRBD2 (6 bases). V shed 0 bases and J shed 4 bases, with 13 bases lying between them. Germline CDR1 and CDR2: SGDLS and YYNGEE. The length of the CDR3 is 16 residues. CDR3 sequence reads: CASSVAGDIGTGELFF. The DNA of the CDR3 is TGTGCCAGCAGCGTAGCGGGAGACATCGGCACCGGGGAGCTGTTTTTT. Together with reference TRBV9 and TRBJ2-2, the CDR3 gives the full variable domain: DSGVTQTPKHLITATGQRVTLRCSPRSGDLSVYWYQQSLDQGLQFLIQYYNGEERAKGNILERFSAQQFPDLHSELNLSSLELGDSALYFCASSVAGDIGTGELFFGEGSRLTVL.

The CDR3 coding sequence is TGTGCCAGCAGTGAAACTTTGGGACAAGGAACAGATACGCAGTATTTT. It encodes CASSETLGQGTDTQYF. The rearrangement uses TRBV6-1 and TRBJ2-3; possibly TRBD1 for D (6 bases). V dropped 2 bases and J dropped 3 bases, with 15 bases sitting between them. This CDR3 contains 16 residues. The V gene's germline CDR1 is MNHNS and CDR2 SASEGT.

This clone is a singleton in its sample. The chain links TRBV27 to TRBJ2-3; TRBD2 aligns across 16 bases. The V segment lost 5 bases and the J segment 2 bases; nucleotides outside the gene matches: 7. The CDR3 extends over 18 amino acids. Germline CDR1 and CDR2: MNHEY and SMNVEV (reference sequence). Here the CDR3 DNA reads TGTGCCAGCAGTCCGGGACTAGCGGGAGGGCCTTTCACAGATACGCAGTATTTT. Protein: CASSPGLAGGPFTDTQYF.

V usage is TRBV29-1 and J usage is TRBJ2-1, with 8 bases aligning to TRBD2. After removal of 2 bases from V and 7 bases from J, the junction contained 10 bases not matched to a gene. The CDR3 totals 15 residues. Germline V gives CDR1 SQVTM, CDR2 ANQGSEA. Written as DNA, the CDR3 is TGCAGCGTTGAACCCCACCTAGCGGGTTTAAATGAGCAGTTCTTC. Translating it yields CSVEPHLAGLNEQFF.

V and J are TRBV25-1 and TRBJ2-2, with a tentative D call TRBD2 (6 bases). The CDR3 runs to 14 residues. Trimming stripped 1 base from V and 6 bases from J, with 9 bases between. Looked up from germline, CDR1 is MGHDK and CDR2 is SYGVNS. The CDR3 here is CASSELTSPGELFF. The CDR3 DNA sequence: TGTGCCAGCAGTGAATTGACTAGTCCCGGGGAGCTGTTTTTT. The full variable domain, in which reference TRBV25-1 and TRBJ2-2 provide the parts outside the CDR3, is EADIYQTPRYLVIGTGKKITLECSQTMGHDKMYWYQQDPGMELHLIHYSYGVNSTEKGDLSSESTVSRIRTEHFPLTLESARPSHTSQYLCASSELTSPGELFFGEGSRLTVL.

The rearrangement uses TRBV5-4 and TRBJ2-2; 8 nucleotides line up with TRBD2. The CDR3 runs 15 residues. The junction had 4 bases not matched to a gene; V was cut back by 0 bases and J by 6 bases. Per the germline V gene, CDR1 is SGHNT and CDR2 is YYREEE (reference sequence). This CDR3 is CASSLAGGQSGELFF. CDR3 nucleotides: TGTGCCAGCAGCTTGGCGGGAGGGCAGTCCGGGGAGCTGTTTTTT.

The gene calls are TRBV28 and TRBJ2-1; 7 bases line up with TRBD2. Trimming cost V 6 bases and J 3 bases; bases outside gene matches: 11. Germline CDR1 MDHEN, CDR2 SYDVKM. The CDR3 totals 16 residues. CDR3 sequence: CASSPGASGFYNEQFF. As DNA, the CDR3 is TGTGCCAGCAGCCCTGGAGCTAGCGGCTTCTACAATGAGCAGTTCTTC. The variable domain in full, with the rest retrieved from reference TRBV28 and TRBJ2-1, is DVKVTQSSRYLVKRTGEKVFLECVQDMDHENMFWYRQDPGLGLRLIYFSYDVKMKEKGDIPEGYSVSREKKERFSLILESASTNQTSMYLCASSPGASGFYNEQFFGPGTRLTVL.

This sequence joins TRBV4-1 and TRBJ2-1; 8 bases fit TRBD2. CDR3 length: 14 residues. V shed 6 bases and J 5 bases; nucleotides not matched to a gene: 6. CDR1 is MGHRA, CDR2 YSYEKL, per germline. CDR3 in amino acids: CASRLAGGHNEQFF. The CDR3 DNA reads TGCGCCAGCAGGTTGGCGGGAGGTCACAATGAGCAGTTCTTC.

The chain is built from TRBV19 and TRBJ2-2, with TRBD2 matching 7 bases. The junction had 9 bases not matched to a gene; V was cut back by 3 bases and J by 5 bases. This CDR3 spans 16 amino acids. In germline, CDR1 is LNHDA, CDR2 SQIVND (reference sequence). This CDR3 is CASSMSGRAVTGELFF. The CDR3 bases are TGTGCCAGTAGTATGAGTGGGAGGGCCGTTACCGGGGAGCTGTTTTTT.

CDR3 sequence (DNA): TGTGCAGCGGGAGGGGCGGGTGAGCAGTACTTC. This codes for CAAGGAGEQYF. The rearrangement joins TRBV6-5 to TRBJ2-7; 10 bases match TRBD2. Per germline, CDR1 MNHEY and CDR2 SVGAGI. There are 11 residues in the CDR3.

V is TRBV19 and J is TRBJ1-4; D possibly corresponds to TRBD1 (6 bases). Trimming pared 3 bases from V and 8 bases from J, leaving 13 bases between. CDR3 length equals 14 residues. Germline V lookup: CDR1 LNHDA, CDR2 SQIVND (reference sequence). In DNA form, the CDR3 reads TGTGCCAGTAGTATTGCAGGGGTTGGCGAAAAACTGTTTTTT. It translates to CASSIAGVGEKLFF.

This rearrangement joins TRBV11-2 to TRBJ2-7; a possible D gene is TRBD2 (6 bases). Germline V gene lookup returns CDR1 SGHAT and CDR2 FQNNGV. The CDR3 has 14 amino acids. The ends were cut back, 4 bases at V and 4 bases at J, with 14 bases in the middle. In nucleotides, the CDR3 is TGTGCCAGCAGCTCCTCAAGCGGGCAGTACGAGCAGTACTTC. Its translation is CASSSSSGQYEQYF.